The 6 T cell receptor beta chains given below trace back to one sample, sequenced in a study of blood T cell repertoires in COVID-19. The protocol was immunoSEQ multiplex PCR, while the TCRdb copy is restricted to in-frame clones and leaves out a portion. This sample carries about 140,000 clones, roughly 80% of them seen once, and the ten largest clones take about 4.3%. Sequencing was done on a sample of peripheral blood. The origin of the receptors is a woman aged 80 or over with acute or convalescent COVID-19.

The chain has TRBV7-9 and TRBJ2-7; 10 nucleotides align to TRBD2. Germline V gives CDR1 SEHNR, CDR2 FQNEAQ (reference sequence). V dropped 4 bases and J dropped 3; count of bases not matched to a gene: 6. This CDR3 has 15 amino acids. DNA for the CDR3: TGTGCCAGCAGCTCAGCGGGAGGGCCCGTCTACGAGCAGTACTTC. As protein: CASSSAGGPVYEQYF.

V gene TRBV24-1 combines with J gene TRBJ2-1, with 7 bases that match TRBD1. Germline CDR1 KGHDR, CDR2 SFDVKD. The CDR3 extends over 16 amino acids. V trimming: 2 bases; J trimming: 3 bases; junction bases outside the gene matches: 6. The CDR3 region has the DNA TGTGCCACCAGTGATTCCAGACAGGGCCGCTACAATGAGCAGTTCTTC. Translating gives CATSDSRQGRYNEQFF.

The chain employs TRBV2 and TRBJ1-2; D is undetermined. The CDR3 has 14 residues. Per the germline V gene, CDR1 is SNHLY and CDR2 is FYNNEI. V was shortened by 2 bases and J by 0 bases, with 7 bases between the two germline ends. The DNA of the CDR3 is TGTGCCAGCAGTGAATCAGGTACTAACTATGGCTACACCTTC. It encodes CASSESGTNYGYTF.

The rearrangement links TRBV7-3 to TRBJ2-1; TRBD2 might be the D (7 bases). The germline CDR1 and CDR2 sequences are SGHTA and FQGTGA. There are 14 residues in the CDR3. Trimming took off 4 bases at V and 11 bases at J, with 18 bases between the two ends. This chain's CDR3 is CASSSPQWRGQQFF. The CDR3 bases are TGTGCCAGCAGCTCGCCCCAGTGGCGGGGGCAGCAGTTCTTC. Drawing the rest from reference TRBV7-3 and TRBJ2-1, the complete variable domain is GAGVSQTPSNKVTEKGKYVELRCDPISGHTALYWYRQSLGQGPEFLIYFQGTGAADDSGLPNDRFFAVRPEGSVSTLKIQRTERGDSAVYLCASSSPQWRGQQFFGPGTRLTVL.

The J gene is TRBJ2-3, the V gene TRBV19; unclear D gene. V was clipped by 10 bases and J by 6 bases, with 26 bases between them. The CDR3 totals 16 residues. Germline V gene data show CDR1 as LNHDA and CDR2 as SQIVND (reference sequence). Here the CDR3 DNA reads TGTGCCACGAGTAACTATGAGGTCCCTACCGGGGATACGCAGTATTTT. Amino acids: CATSNYEVPTGDTQYF.

This chain joins TRBV19 and TRBJ2-7, with D possibly matching TRBD1 (5 bases). The CDR3 has 11 residues. Germline CDR1 reads LNHDA; CDR2 reads SQIVND (reference sequence). V lost 5 bases and J lost 5, with 7 bases in between. The CDR3 DNA reads as TGTGCCAGTAGTTCCAGGGACGAGCAGTACTTC. Translated: CASSSRDEQYF.